These 2 T cell receptor beta chains came from one sample sequenced in a study of T-cell memory formation after mild COVID-19. TCRdb independently ran MiXCR on the 5' RACE reads; one entry per CDR3 protein. Among more than 150,000 distinct CDR3 sequences, 18% were seen once, and the ten largest hold 3.5% to 5%. Sequencing was performed on PBMCs or a T cell subset sorted from them (not recorded which). The receptor source for this set is a man between 18 and 35 years old who had mild COVID-19 (a few samples of this study predate the infection). Cell type and time point are not known.

This clonotype was recorded a few times. This chain uses TRBV7-2 with TRBJ2-4; 10 positions agree with TRBD1. Germline CDR1 and CDR2: SGHTA and FQGNSA. Germline trimming cut 6 bases from V and 8 bases from J; bases unmatched to any gene: 4. This CDR3 has 13 residues. CDR3 sequence (DNA): TGTGCCAGCAGTCCGGACAGGGGGGACATTCAGTACTTC. As protein: CASSPDRGDIQYF.

V gene TRBV5-1 combines with J gene TRBJ1-5; TRBD1 matches 10 bases. Germline CDR1 reads SGHRS; CDR2 reads YFSETQ. V trimming: 0 bases; J trimming: 2 bases; junction bases outside the gene matches: 2. The CDR3 runs to 16 residues. The CDR3 DNA is TGCGCCAGCAGCTTGGGAGGGACAGGGGGCAATCAGCCCCAGCATTTT. Its translation is CASSLGGTGGNQPQHF.